The clone carrying this T cell receptor (beta chain) is medium-sized by frequency. Its matching antigen is unknown. These data are taken from a study of cytomegalovirus exposure and HLA in healthy donors. Study conclusions and caveats: TCR beta sequences reportedly predicted most subjects' HLA-A and HLA-B alleles accurately.

The primer mix had 60 Vbeta and 13 Jbeta primers. Profiling relied on immunoSEQ multiplex PCR, and the TCRdb table lists in-frame clones only, not all of them. The ten top clones account for 3.6%, within a sample of tens of thousands of clones. The CDR3 covers 14 residues. The junction had 4 bases not matched to a gene; V was cut back by 4 bases and J by 2 bases. Germline loops: CDR1 SGHTS, CDR2 YDEGEE. This sequence joins TRBV5-8 and TRBJ1-2; 8 bases are a match to TRBD1. The receptor was derived from a woman between 18 and 30 years old in good health and CMV-seronegative. The source material was PBMCs. As DNA, the CDR3 is TGTGCCAGCAGCCCGGGACAGGTGAACTATGGCTACACCTTC. As protein: CASSPGQVNYGYTF.